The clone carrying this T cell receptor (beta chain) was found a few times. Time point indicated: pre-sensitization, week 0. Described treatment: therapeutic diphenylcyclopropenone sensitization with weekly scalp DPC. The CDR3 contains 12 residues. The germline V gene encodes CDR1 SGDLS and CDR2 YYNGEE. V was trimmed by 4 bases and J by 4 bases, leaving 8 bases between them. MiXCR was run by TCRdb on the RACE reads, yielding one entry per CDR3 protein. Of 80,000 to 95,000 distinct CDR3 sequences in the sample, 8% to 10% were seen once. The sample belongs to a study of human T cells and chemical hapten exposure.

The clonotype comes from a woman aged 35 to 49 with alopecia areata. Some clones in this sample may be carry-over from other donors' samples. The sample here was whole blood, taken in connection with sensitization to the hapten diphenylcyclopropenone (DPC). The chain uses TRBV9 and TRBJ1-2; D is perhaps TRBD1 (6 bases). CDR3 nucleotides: TGTGCCAGCAGCCGGGACATCTATGGCTACACCTTC. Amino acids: CASSRDIYGYTF.